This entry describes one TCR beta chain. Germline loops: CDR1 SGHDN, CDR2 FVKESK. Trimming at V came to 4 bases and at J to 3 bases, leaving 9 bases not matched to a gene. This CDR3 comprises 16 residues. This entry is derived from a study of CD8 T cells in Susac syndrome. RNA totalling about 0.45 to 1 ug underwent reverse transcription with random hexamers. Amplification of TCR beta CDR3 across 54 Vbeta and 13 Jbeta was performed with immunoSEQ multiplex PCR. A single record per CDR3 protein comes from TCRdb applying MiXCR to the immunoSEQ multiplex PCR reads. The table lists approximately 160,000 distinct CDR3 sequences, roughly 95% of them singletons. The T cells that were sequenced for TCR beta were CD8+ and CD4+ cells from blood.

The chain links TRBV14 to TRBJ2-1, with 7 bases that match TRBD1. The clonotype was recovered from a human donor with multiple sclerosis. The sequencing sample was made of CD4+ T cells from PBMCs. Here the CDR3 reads CASSLRGKGVYNEQFF. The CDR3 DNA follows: TGTGCCAGCAGCCTCAGGGGGAAAGGAGTCTACAATGAGCAGTTCTTC.